One and the same sample provided the 23 T cell receptor beta chains below, sequenced in a study of T cell changes during pregnancy in multiple sclerosis. Using immunoSEQ multiplex PCR, the repertoire was profiled, and TCRdb retains in-frame clones only, with some absent. The sample has over 35,000 clones; about 90% are singletons. Sequences were derived from CD8+ T cells from peripheral blood mononuclear cells, sampled in the first trimester of pregnancy. The receptors come from a female donor with multiple sclerosis, enrolled in a pregnancy study.

The chain recombines TRBV9 with TRBJ1-1; weak D call: TRBD1 (6 bases). Trimming left V 6 bases short and J 1 base short, with 10 bases between. The CDR3 is 13 residues long. Germline V gene lookup returns CDR1 SGDLS and CDR2 YYNGEE. CDR3 sequence: CASNEQGNTEAFF. The CDR3 DNA follows: TGTGCCAGCAACGAACAGGGGAACACTGAAGCTTTCTTT. The complete variable domain, with remaining parts taken from reference TRBV9 and TRBJ1-1, reads DSGVTQTPKHLITATGQRVTLRCSPRSGDLSVYWYQQSLDQGLQFLIQYYNGEERAKGNILERFSAQQFPDLHSELNLSSLELGDSALYFCASNEQGNTEAFFGQGTRLTVV.

The rearrangement links TRBV7-2 to TRBJ2-7, with 13 nucleotides matching TRBD2. Germline lookup yields CDR1 SGHTA and CDR2 FQGNSA. V gave up 3 bases and J gave up 5 bases; unmatched junction bases: 1. There are 14 residues in the CDR3. CDR3 in amino acids: CASSFGLAGDEQYF. DNA of the CDR3: TGTGCCAGCAGCTTCGGACTAGCGGGAGACGAGCAGTACTTC.

The chain links TRBV4-2 to TRBJ1-2; 9 bases map to TRBD1. Trimming at V came to 6 bases and at J to 1 base, leaving 0 bases not matched to a gene. Germline-derived CDR1 and CDR2 are LGHNA and YNFKEQ. The CDR3 spans 13 residues. The CDR3 region has the DNA TGTGCCAGCAGGGGACAGGGTAACTATGGCTACACCTTC. This codes for CASRGQGNYGYTF.

This rearrangement joins TRBV7-7 to TRBJ2-1, with 8 bases identical to TRBD1. Looked up from germline, CDR1 is SSHAT and CDR2 is FNYEAQ (reference sequence). The CDR3 covers 18 residues. J lost 4 bases, V lost 5 bases, and 16 bases had no gene match. As DNA, the CDR3 is TGTGCCAGCAGCCCCTACGACAGGGGAAAAGGTGTGTACAATGAGCAGTTCTTC. This sequence encodes CASSPYDRGKGVYNEQFF.

The chain combines TRBV9 with TRBJ2-3; D is undetermined. CDR1 is SGDLS, CDR2 YYNGEE, per germline. This CDR3 has 17 amino acids. V lost 3 bases and J lost 7, with 24 bases in between. CDR3 amino acids: CASSAPYVMTKTNTQYF. The CDR3 DNA reads as TGTGCCAGCAGCGCCCCCTATGTTATGACAAAGACGAATACGCAGTATTTT.

This chain joins TRBV5-5 and TRBJ2-5; 10 positions match TRBD2. The CDR3 loop spans 16 amino acids. The germline V gene has CDR1 SGHKS and CDR2 YYEKEE (reference sequence). V shed 2 bases, J shed 0 bases, and the junction held 4 bases outside the gene matches. The CDR3 region has the DNA TGTGCCAGCAGCTTTTCAAGCGGGGGGGACCAAGAGACCCAGTACTTC. Translation gives CASSFSSGGDQETQYF.

The rearrangement links TRBV19 to TRBJ2-3; 9 bases map to TRBD2. CDR1 LNHDA and CDR2 SQIVND come from the germline V gene (reference sequence). V trimming: 6 bases; J trimming: 4 bases; junction bases outside the gene matches: 14. The CDR3 totals 17 residues. CDR3 sequence: CASSQTEAGGVSDTQYF. CDR3 in DNA: TGTGCCAGTAGCCAGACCGAAGCGGGAGGCGTTTCAGATACGCAGTATTTT.

The rearrangement joins TRBV6-4 to TRBJ2-2; tentative D call: TRBD2 (5 bases). The CDR3 is 15 residues long. Germline V gene data show CDR1 as MRHNA and CDR2 as SNTAGT. V was pared by 0 bases and J by 6 bases, with 11 bases between. CDR3 amino acids: CASSDSLVGAGELFF. CDR3 in DNA: TGTGCCAGCAGTGACTCGCTAGTGGGAGCCGGGGAGCTGTTTTTT.

V and J are TRBV9 and TRBJ2-5, with TRBD2 identical over 9 bases. J gave up 1 base and V 4 bases, and 5 bases lay outside the gene matches. The CDR3 runs to 15 residues. CDR1 is SGDLS, CDR2 YYNGEE, per germline. The CDR3: CASSTGGGAQETQYF. The CDR3 DNA sequence: TGTGCCAGCAGCACAGGCGGGGGGGCCCAAGAGACCCAGTACTTC.

The chain uses TRBV7-9 and TRBJ1-5; 11 bases map to TRBD1. Germline-derived CDR1 and CDR2 are SEHNR and FQNEAQ (reference sequence). CDR3 length: 15 amino acids. V shed 5 bases, J shed 7 bases, and the junction held 7 bases outside the gene matches. CDR3 sequence reads: CASSPGTGGGQPQHF. In DNA form, the CDR3 reads TGTGCCAGCAGCCCTGGGACAGGGGGAGGGCAGCCCCAGCATTTT.

The chain joins TRBV18 to TRBJ2-2, with 8 bases fitting TRBD1. CDR1 KGHSH and CDR2 LQKENI come from the germline V gene. This CDR3 spans 20 amino acids. V shed 3 bases and J 4 bases; nucleotides not matched to a gene: 19. The CDR3 region is CASSPGWASDRASITGELFF. CDR3 nucleotides: TGTGCCAGCTCACCGGGTTGGGCGTCGGACAGGGCGTCGATCACCGGGGAGCTGTTTTTT.

This clone was counted only a few times. This chain connects TRBV7-9 to TRBJ2-7, with a weak D call TRBD2 (5 bases). The germline V gene has CDR1 SEHNR and CDR2 FQNEAQ (reference sequence). CDR3 size: 12 residues. V was shortened by 5 bases and J by 4 bases, with 9 bases between the two germline ends. CDR3 in DNA: TGTGCCAGCAGCCTCGGGGTGTACGAGCAGTACTTC. This sequence encodes CASSLGVYEQYF.

This clone is hyperexpanded in the sample. The chain joins TRBV4-1 to TRBJ1-5; 9 bases are a match to TRBD1. V dropped 2 bases and J dropped 5; count of bases not matched to a gene: 13. This CDR3 region has 18 residues. Looked up from germline, CDR1 is MGHRA and CDR2 is YSYEKL. This chain's CDR3 is CASSQPLSTGGDHQPQHF. The CDR3 DNA is TGCGCCAGCAGCCAACCTCTATCGACAGGGGGGGACCATCAGCCCCAGCATTTT.

This chain uses TRBV4-1 with TRBJ2-2; TRBD2 matches 12 bases. This CDR3 region has 20 residues. Germline values: CDR1 MGHRA, CDR2 YSYEKL. The J segment lost 0 bases and the V segment lost 0 bases, leaving 8 bases of the junction unmatched. Here the CDR3 reads CASSQDALAGGSANTGELFF. The CDR3 DNA sequence: TGCGCCAGCAGCCAAGATGCCCTAGCGGGGGGGTCGGCGAACACCGGGGAGCTGTTTTTT.

Comment on this clone: Within the sample, other DNA sequences also encode this same CDR3. This chain connects TRBV4-1 to TRBJ2-7; no firm D call. Germline-derived CDR1 and CDR2 are MGHRA and YSYEKL. The length of the CDR3 is 15 residues. V lost 0 bases to trimming and J lost 2 bases, with 11 bases between them. The CDR3 reads CASSQEGGRAYEQYF. DNA of the CDR3: TGCGCCAGCAGCCAAGAAGGCGGTCGGGCCTACGAGCAGTACTTC.

The chain combines TRBV7-6 with TRBJ2-4; TRBD1 matches at 8 bases. Germline loops: CDR1 SGHVS, CDR2 FNYEAQ. The CDR3 loop spans 14 amino acids. Trimming at V came to 5 bases and at J to 8 bases, leaving 8 bases not matched to a gene. CDR3 nucleotides: TGTGCCAGCAGCGAGACAGGGGCGGCAGACATTCAGTACTTC. It encodes CASSETGAADIQYF.

The chain couples TRBV19 to TRBJ1-5; a possible D gene is TRBD1 (5 bases). In germline, CDR1 is LNHDA, CDR2 SQIVND (reference sequence). The CDR3 has 15 amino acids. Trimming shortened V by 2 bases and J by 7 bases, and 15 bases separated the two germline ends. The CDR3 DNA sequence: TGTGCCAGTAGTATATGGGGCCCACAAAACCAGCCCCAGCATTTT. Amino acids: CASSIWGPQNQPQHF.

The V and J genes are TRBV29-1 and TRBJ2-7; 8 bases agree with TRBD1. Germline CDR1 and CDR2: SQVTM and ANQGSEA. V gave up 7 bases and J gave up 6 bases; unmatched junction bases: 8. CDR3 size: 12 residues. The CDR3 sequence is CSARTGLVEQYF. CDR3 nucleotides: TGCAGCGCCAGGACAGGGTTGGTCGAGCAGTACTTC.

The J gene is TRBJ1-1, the V gene TRBV5-1; 8 bases are shared with TRBD1. There are 15 residues in the CDR3. CDR1 is SGHRS and CDR2 is YFSETQ in the germline V gene. Unmatched junction bases numbered 5, after V lost 0 bases and J lost 4 bases. The CDR3 sequence is CASSLAAGGGTEAFF. CDR3 nucleotides: TGCGCCAGCAGCTTGGCGGCAGGGGGCGGCACTGAAGCTTTCTTT.

The CDR3, as DNA: TGTGCCAGCTCACCACCGGAATTAGCGGGGGGACAAGAGACCCAGTACTTC. It specifies CASSPPELAGGQETQYF. The gene calls are TRBV18 and TRBJ2-5; 10 bases match TRBD2. CDR3 length: 17 residues. The germline V gene encodes CDR1 KGHSH and CDR2 LQKENI. V lost 0 bases and J lost 2; bases outside the gene matches: 6.

This chain joins TRBV5-6 and TRBJ1-4, with D unresolved. The CDR3 loop spans 14 amino acids. The V gene's germline CDR1 is SGHDT and CDR2 YYEEEE. V was clipped by 0 bases and J by 8 bases, with 11 bases between them. The CDR3 reads CASSLGQVGEKLFF. CDR3 DNA: TGTGCCAGCAGCTTGGGCCAGGTTGGGGAAAAACTGTTTTTT. Looking up the rest from reference TRBV5-6 and TRBJ1-4 gives the full variable domain: DAGVTQSPTHLIKTRGQQVTLRCSPKSGHDTVSWYQQALGQGPQFIFQYYEEEERQRGNFPDRFSGHQFPNYSSELNVNALLLGDSALYLCASSLGQVGEKLFFGSGTQLSVL.

The V call is TRBV30, the J call TRBJ2-7; the match to TRBD1 covers 10 bases. CDR3 size: 15 residues. Germline loops: CDR1 GTSNPN, CDR2 SVGIG (reference sequence). V was pared by 4 bases and J by 2 bases, with 8 bases of the junction left unmatched. This CDR3 reads CAWKSRDRGTYEQYF. The CDR3 coding sequence is TGTGCCTGGAAGTCCCGGGACAGGGGAACCTACGAGCAGTACTTC.

J is TRBJ2-7 and V is TRBV6-6; 12 nucleotides align to TRBD1. J lost 2 bases, V lost 5 bases, and 7 bases had no gene match. CDR1 and CDR2 from the germline V gene are MNHNY and SVGAGI (reference sequence). The CDR3 has 16 residues. The CDR3 DNA is TGTGCCAGCAGTAGACCGGGACAGGGGGCCACCTACGAGCAGTACTTC. Its protein product is CASSRPGQGATYEQYF.